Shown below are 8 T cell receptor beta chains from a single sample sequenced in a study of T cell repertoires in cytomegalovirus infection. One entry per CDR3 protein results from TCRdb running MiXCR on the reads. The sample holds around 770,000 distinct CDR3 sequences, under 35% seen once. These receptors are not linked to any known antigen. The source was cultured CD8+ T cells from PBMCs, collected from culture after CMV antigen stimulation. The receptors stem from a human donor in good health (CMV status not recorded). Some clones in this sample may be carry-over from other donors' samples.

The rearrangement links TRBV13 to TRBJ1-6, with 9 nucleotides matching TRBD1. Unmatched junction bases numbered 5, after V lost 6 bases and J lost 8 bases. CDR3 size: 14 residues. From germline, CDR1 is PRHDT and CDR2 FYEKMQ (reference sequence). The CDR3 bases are TGTGCCAGCAGACCTACAGGGGGCCATTCACCCCTCCACTTT. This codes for CASRPTGGHSPLHF. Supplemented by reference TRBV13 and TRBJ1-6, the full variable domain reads AAGVIQSPRHLIKEKRETATLKCYPIPRHDTVYWYQQGPGQDPQFLISFYEKMQSDKGSIPDRFSAQQFSDYHSELNMSSLELGDSALYFCASRPTGGHSPLHFGNGTRLTVT.

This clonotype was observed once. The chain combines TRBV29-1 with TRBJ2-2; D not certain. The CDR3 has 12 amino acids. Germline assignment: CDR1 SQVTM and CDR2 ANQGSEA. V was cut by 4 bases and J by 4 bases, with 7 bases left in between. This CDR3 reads CSVVATTGELFF. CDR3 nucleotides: TGCAGCGTTGTAGCCACCACCGGGGAGCTGTTTTTT.

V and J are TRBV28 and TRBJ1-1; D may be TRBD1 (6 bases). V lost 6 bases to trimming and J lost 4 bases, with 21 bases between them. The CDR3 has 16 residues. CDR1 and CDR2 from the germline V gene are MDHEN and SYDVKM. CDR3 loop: CASSPREGGYGTEAFF. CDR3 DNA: TGTGCCAGCAGCCCCCGGGAAGGGGGATATGGCACTGAAGCTTTCTTT.

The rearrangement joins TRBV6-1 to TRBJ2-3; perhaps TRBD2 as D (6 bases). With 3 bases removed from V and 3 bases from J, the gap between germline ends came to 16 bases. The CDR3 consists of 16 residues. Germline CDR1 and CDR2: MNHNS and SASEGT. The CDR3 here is CASSEFRRVGTDTQYF. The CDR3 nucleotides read TGTGCCAGCAGTGAGTTTCGGAGGGTAGGAACAGATACGCAGTATTTT.

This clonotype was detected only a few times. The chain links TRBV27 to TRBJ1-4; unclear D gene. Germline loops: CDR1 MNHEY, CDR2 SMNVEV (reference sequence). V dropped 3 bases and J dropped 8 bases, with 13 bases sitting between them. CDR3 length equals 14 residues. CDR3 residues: CASSFGLTGEKLFF. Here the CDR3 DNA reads TGTGCCAGCAGTTTTGGACTTACTGGGGAAAAACTGTTTTTT.

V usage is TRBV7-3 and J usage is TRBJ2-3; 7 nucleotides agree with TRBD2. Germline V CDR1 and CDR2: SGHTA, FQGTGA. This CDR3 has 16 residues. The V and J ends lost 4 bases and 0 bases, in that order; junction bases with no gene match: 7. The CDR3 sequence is CASSSLGGGSTDTQYF. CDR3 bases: TGTGCCAGCAGCTCCTTAGGCGGGGGAAGCACAGATACGCAGTATTTT.

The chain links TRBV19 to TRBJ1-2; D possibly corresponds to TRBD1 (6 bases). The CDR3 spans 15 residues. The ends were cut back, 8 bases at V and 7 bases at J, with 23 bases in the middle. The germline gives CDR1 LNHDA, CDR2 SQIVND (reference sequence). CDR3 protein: CASGGWNWTAGGYTF. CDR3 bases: TGTGCCAGTGGGGGATGGAATTGGACAGCCGGTGGCTACACCTTC.

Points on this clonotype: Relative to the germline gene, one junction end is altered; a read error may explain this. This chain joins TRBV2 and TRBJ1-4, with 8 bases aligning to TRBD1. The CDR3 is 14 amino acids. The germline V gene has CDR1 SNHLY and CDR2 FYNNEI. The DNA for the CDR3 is TGTGCCAGCAACGGACAGGGATCAAATGGAAAACTGTTTTTT. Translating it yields CASNGQGSNGKLFF.